A single sample gave rise to the 8 T cell receptor beta chains below, sequenced in a study of blood T cell repertoires in COVID-19. Only in-frame clones appear in the TCRdb table, and some are missing; sequencing was by immunoSEQ multiplex PCR. This sample has some 46,000 clones, with roughly 85% found just once. The sequencing sample was made of peripheral blood. The receptors stem from a man in his sixties with acute or convalescent COVID-19.

V usage is TRBV6-5 and J usage is TRBJ2-7, with D perhaps matching TRBD2 (6 bases). Trimming pared 6 bases from V and 2 bases from J, leaving 17 bases between. CDR1 and CDR2 (germline): MNHEY, SVGAGI. The CDR3 sequence is 15 residues long. DNA for the CDR3: TGTGCCAGCAGCCGTACCGGCCGGGGGACCTACGAGCAGTACTTC. Translation: CASSRTGRGTYEQYF.

This rearrangement joins TRBV15 to TRBJ2-1; 7 nucleotides line up with TRBD1. The V gene's germline CDR1 is LNHNV and CDR2 YYDKDF (reference sequence). V was pared by 3 bases and J by 1 base, with 3 bases of the junction left unmatched. This CDR3 contains 15 residues. The CDR3 nucleotides are TGTGCCACCAGCAGGAGGGACAGTTCCTACAATGAGCAGTTCTTC. This sequence encodes CATSRRDSSYNEQFF.

This chain connects TRBV9 to TRBJ2-1, with D possibly TRBD2 on 5 matching bases. Trimming shortened V by 1 base and J by 2 bases, and 10 bases separated the two germline ends. Germline V CDR1 and CDR2: SGDLS, YYNGEE. The CDR3 loop spans 15 amino acids. The CDR3 sequence is CASSVIPGTYNEQFF. The CDR3, as DNA: TGTGCCAGCAGCGTAATCCCCGGGACCTACAATGAGCAGTTCTTC.

This clone was counted once. The genes are TRBV18 and TRBJ2-1; unclear D gene. The CDR3 runs 14 residues. V was clipped by 3 bases and J by 3 bases, with 9 bases between them. CDR1 and CDR2 (germline): KGHSH, LQKENI. The CDR3 loop is CASSPGPNYNEQFF. The CDR3 nucleotides are TGTGCCAGCTCACCTGGGCCCAACTACAATGAGCAGTTCTTC. Full variable domain (outside the CDR3, taken from reference TRBV18 and TRBJ2-1): NAGVMQNPRHLVRRRGQEARLRCSPMKGHSHVYWYRQLPEEGLKFMVYLQKENIIDESGMPKERFSAEFPKEGPSILRIQQVVRGDSAAYFCASSPGPNYNEQFFGPGTRLTVL.

The V gene is TRBV5-4, the J gene TRBJ2-1; the match to TRBD1 covers 7 bases. Germline-derived CDR1 and CDR2 are SGHNT and YYREEE (reference sequence). The V gene end was trimmed by 0 bases and the J gene end by 0 bases; junction bases not matched to a gene: 3. The CDR3 extends over 16 amino acids. CDR3 nucleotides: TGTGCCAGCAGCTTGGAGGGACAGCGCTCCTACAATGAGCAGTTCTTC. Translation gives CASSLEGQRSYNEQFF.

V is TRBV6-5 and J is TRBJ1-1; weak D call: TRBD1 (6 bases). Germline lookup yields CDR1 MNHEY and CDR2 SVGAGI. The CDR3 length is 13 residues. Trimming pared 7 bases from V and 4 bases from J, leaving 13 bases between. CDR3 bases: TGTGCCAGCAAGGAGACAGGACTCACTGAAGCTTTCTTT. Its protein is CASKETGLTEAFF.

The V call is TRBV30, the J call TRBJ1-2; tentatively, D is TRBD1 (6 bases). Germline-derived CDR1 and CDR2 are GTSNPN and SVGIG (reference sequence). The CDR3 covers 12 residues. V was shortened by 2 bases and J by 3 bases, with 7 bases between the two germline ends. Written as DNA, the CDR3 is TGTGCCTGGAGTTCAGGGGACTATGGCTACACCTTC. Translation: CAWSSGDYGYTF.

The rearrangement links TRBV5-1 to TRBJ2-7, with 12 positions matching TRBD1. The CDR3 contains 15 residues. Trimming removed 3 bases from V and 7 bases from J; junction bases left unmatched: 8. Germline values: CDR1 SGHRS, CDR2 YFSETQ. The CDR3 DNA follows: TGCGCCAGCAGCTCATCCGGGACAGGGGGCCGGGAGCAGTACTTC. Encoded protein: CASSSSGTGGREQYF.